This TCR beta chain emerged from a study of cytomegalovirus exposure and HLA in healthy donors. Study findings and constraints: An analysis done earlier found most TCR beta V segments productive about 87% or about 30% of the time.

The CDR3 sequence is 17 residues long. V shed 0 bases, J shed 0 bases, and the junction held 6 bases outside the gene matches. Germline V lookup: CDR1 SGHVS, CDR2 FQNEAQ. The primer mix had 60 Vbeta and 13 Jbeta primers. Assay: immunoSEQ multiplex PCR; the TCRdb copy retains only in-frame clones and omits some. Of a few hundred thousand clones in the sample, around 81% were seen once. This clone was picked up a small number of times. Its specificity is unknown. The sequence was collected from a woman in her sixties in good health and CMV-seropositive. The rearrangement links TRBV7-8 to TRBJ1-1; 8 bases fit TRBD1. Sequences were obtained from PBMCs. The chain's CDR3 is CASSLAGQGIMNTEAFF. CDR3 sequence (DNA): TGTGCCAGCAGCTTAGCAGGACAGGGAATAATGAACACTGAAGCTTTCTTT. Together with reference TRBV7-8 and TRBJ1-1, the CDR3 gives the full variable domain: GAGVSQSPRYKVAKRGQDVALRCDPISGHVSLFWYQQALGQGPEFLTYFQNEAQLDKSGLPSDRFFAERPEGSVSTLKIQRTQQEDSAVYLCASSLAGQGIMNTEAFFGQGTRLTVV.